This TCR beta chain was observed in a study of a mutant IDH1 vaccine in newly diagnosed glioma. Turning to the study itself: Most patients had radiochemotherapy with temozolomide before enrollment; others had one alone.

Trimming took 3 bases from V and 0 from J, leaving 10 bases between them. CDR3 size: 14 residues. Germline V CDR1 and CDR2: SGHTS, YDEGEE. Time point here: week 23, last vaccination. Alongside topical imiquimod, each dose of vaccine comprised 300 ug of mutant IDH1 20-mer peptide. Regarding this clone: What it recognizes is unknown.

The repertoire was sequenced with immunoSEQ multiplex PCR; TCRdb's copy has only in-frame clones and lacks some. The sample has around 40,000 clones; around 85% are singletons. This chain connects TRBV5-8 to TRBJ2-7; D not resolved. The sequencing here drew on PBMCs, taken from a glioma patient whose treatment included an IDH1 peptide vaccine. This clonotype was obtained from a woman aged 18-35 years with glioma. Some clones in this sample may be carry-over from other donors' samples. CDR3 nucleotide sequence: TGTGCCAGCAGCTATGACCTCAGCTCCTACGAGCAGTACTTC. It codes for CASSYDLSSYEQYF.